This paragraph covers one T cell receptor (beta chain) sequence. This specimen comes from a study of PD-L1 blockade in urothelial cancer. About the study: Analyses were performed on blood at 3 weeks after treatment start (the second dose) and at 6 weeks. A median about 150,000 T cells were found in blood samples.

The V end was cut by 8 bases, the J end by 5 bases, with 15 bases between. Germline CDR1 is SEHNR and CDR2 is FQNEAQ (reference sequence). The CDR3 extends over 14 amino acids. Regarding time point: pretreatment peripheral blood. Pretreatment sampling and on-treatment sampling together yielded between 1 and 8 samples for each patient. The investigators introduced synthetic TCR analog templates into each PCR as spikes. Some clones are missing from TCRdb's copy, which holds only in-frame ones; the method was immunoSEQ multiplex PCR. The top ten clones hold roughly 8.3% of a sample with 60,000 to 75,000 clones, less than 90% of them seen once.

The genes are TRBV7-9 and TRBJ1-4; D might be TRBD1 (6 bases). Source: PBMCs, taken around atezolizumab (anti-PD-L1) treatment. The sequence came from a woman in her 70s with urothelial cancer. The CDR3 region is CASVDGQGNEKLFF. DNA for the CDR3: TGTGCCAGCGTGGACGGGCAGGGGAATGAAAAACTGTTTTTT. The full variable domain, in which reference TRBV7-9 and TRBJ1-4 provide the parts outside the CDR3, is DTGVSQNPRHKITKRGQNVTFRCDPISEHNRLYWYRQTLGQGPEFLTYFQNEAQLEKSRLLSDRFSAERPKGSFSTLEIQRTEQGDSAMYLCASVDGQGNEKLFFGSGTQLSVL.